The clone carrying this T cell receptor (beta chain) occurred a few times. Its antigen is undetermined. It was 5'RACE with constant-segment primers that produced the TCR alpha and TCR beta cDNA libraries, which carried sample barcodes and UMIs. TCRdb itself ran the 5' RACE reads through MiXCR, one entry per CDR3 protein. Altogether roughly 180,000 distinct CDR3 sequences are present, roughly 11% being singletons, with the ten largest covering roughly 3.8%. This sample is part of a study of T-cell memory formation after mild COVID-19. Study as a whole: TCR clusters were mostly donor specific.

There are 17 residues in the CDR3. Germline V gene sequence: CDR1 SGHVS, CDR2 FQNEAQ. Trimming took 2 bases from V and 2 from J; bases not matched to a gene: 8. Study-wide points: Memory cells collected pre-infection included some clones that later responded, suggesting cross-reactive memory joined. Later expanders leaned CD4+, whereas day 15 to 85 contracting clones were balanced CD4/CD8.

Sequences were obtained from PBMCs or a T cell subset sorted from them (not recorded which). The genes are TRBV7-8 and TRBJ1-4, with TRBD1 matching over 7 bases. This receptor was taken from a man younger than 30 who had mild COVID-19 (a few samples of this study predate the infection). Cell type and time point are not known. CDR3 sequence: CASSLRVWGQTNEKLFF. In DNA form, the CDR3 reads TGTGCCAGCAGCTTAAGAGTTTGGGGACAGACTAATGAAAAACTGTTTTTT.